The clone carrying this T cell receptor beta chain was detected a few times. Using its own MiXCR run on the RT-PCR reads, TCRdb lists one record per CDR3 protein. The data show about 680,000 distinct CDR3 sequences, with 13% to 15% seen just once and 3.6% held by the top ten. V gave up 8 bases and J gave up 6 bases, with 19 bases separating them. The CDR3 is 14 residues long. The sample taken for sequencing was memory CD4+ T cells from blood. This clonotype was obtained from a female donor in good health, serving as a healthy control. V gene TRBV12-3 or TRBV12-4 combines with J gene TRBJ1-2; weak D call: TRBD1 (5 bases). The CDR3 is CASVSPPAGHGYTF. The DNA for the CDR3 is TGTGCCAGCGTGTCCCCCCCCGCAGGGCATGGCTACACCTTC.